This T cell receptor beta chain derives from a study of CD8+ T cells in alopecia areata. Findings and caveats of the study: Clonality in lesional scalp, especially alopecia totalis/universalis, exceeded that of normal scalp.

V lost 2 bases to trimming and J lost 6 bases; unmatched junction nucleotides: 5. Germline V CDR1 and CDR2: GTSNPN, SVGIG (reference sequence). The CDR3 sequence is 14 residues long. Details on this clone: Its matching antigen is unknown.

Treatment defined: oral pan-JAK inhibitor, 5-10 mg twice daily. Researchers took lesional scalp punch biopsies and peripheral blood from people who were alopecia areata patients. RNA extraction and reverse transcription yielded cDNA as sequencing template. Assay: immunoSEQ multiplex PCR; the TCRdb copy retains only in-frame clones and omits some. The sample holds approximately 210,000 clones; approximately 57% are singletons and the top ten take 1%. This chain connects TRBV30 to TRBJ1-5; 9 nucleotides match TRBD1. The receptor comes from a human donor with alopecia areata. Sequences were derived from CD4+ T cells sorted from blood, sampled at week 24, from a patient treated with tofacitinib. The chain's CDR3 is CAWSTGGAGQPQHF. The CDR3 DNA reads TGTGCCTGGAGTACAGGGGGCGCCGGTCAGCCCCAGCATTTT.